Here is one T cell receptor (beta chain) with its context. No antigen is known for it. Germline V gene lookup returns CDR1 MDHEN and CDR2 SYDVKM. Losses at the gene ends were 6 bases for V and 4 bases for J; bases not matched to a gene: 7. This CDR3 region has 15 residues. Sequencing was performed with immunoSEQ multiplex PCR; in TCRdb, only in-frame clones are kept and a portion is missing. The sample holds about 2.2 million clones, 85% to 95% seen once. This specimen belongs to a study of shared clonotypes between healthy human individuals. Study at large: Each donor's CD8 memory used one plate, CD8 naive two, each CD4 subset three. Overall study findings and caveats: The researchers took only blood, and tissue repertoires probably look different. Represented diversity, genetic and exposure-history alike, was limited by few donors. In the sorted subsets, rarefaction showed sequencing was incomplete despite large depth.

Terminally differentiated effector memory CD45RA+ cells were excluded by CCR7 positive selection of CD45RO-negative cells. The sample taken for sequencing was naive CD8+ T cells from PBMCs. This clonotype was sampled from a man younger than 35 in good health. Some clones in this sample may be carry-over from other donors' samples. This chain connects TRBV28 to TRBJ1-3, with TRBD1 identical over 9 bases. The DNA of the CDR3 is TGTGCCAGCAGGGCACAGGGGGCGAGCGGAAACACCATATATTTT. Amino acids: CASRAQGASGNTIYF.